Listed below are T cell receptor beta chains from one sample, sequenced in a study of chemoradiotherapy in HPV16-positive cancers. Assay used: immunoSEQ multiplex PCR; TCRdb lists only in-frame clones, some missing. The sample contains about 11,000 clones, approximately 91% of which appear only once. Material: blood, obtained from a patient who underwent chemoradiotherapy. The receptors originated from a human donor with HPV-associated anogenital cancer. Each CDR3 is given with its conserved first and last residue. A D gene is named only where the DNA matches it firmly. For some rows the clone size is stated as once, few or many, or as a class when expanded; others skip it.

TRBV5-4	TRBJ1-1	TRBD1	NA	CASSTGANTEAFF	TGTGCCAGCAGCACAGGGGCGAACACTGAAGCTTTCTTT
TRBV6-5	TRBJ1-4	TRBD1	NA	CASRDRAEKLFF	TGTGCCAGCCGGGACAGGGCTGAAAAACTGTTTTTT
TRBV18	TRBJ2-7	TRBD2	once	CASSPGTSGGAYGQYF	TGTGCCAGCTCCCCCGGGACTAGCGGGGGGGCGTACGGGCAGTACTTC
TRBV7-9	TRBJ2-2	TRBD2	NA	CASSIASGSANTGELFF	TGTGCCAGCAGCATCGCTAGCGGGTCTGCGAACACCGGGGAGCTGTTTTTT
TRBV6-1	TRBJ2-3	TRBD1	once	CASTRTGGVDTQYF	TGTGCCAGCACGAGGACAGGGGGCGTGGATACGCAGTATTTT
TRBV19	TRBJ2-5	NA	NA	CASSIGGETQYF	TGTGCCAGTAGTATCGGTGGAGAGACCCAGTACTTC
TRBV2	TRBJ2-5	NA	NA	CASSQGVETQYF	TGTGCCAGCAGTCAGGGAGTAGAGACCCAGTACTTC
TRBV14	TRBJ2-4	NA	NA	CASSQDGYIQYF	TGTGCCAGCAGCCAAGATGGGTACATTCAGTACTTC
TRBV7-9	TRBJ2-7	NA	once	CASSLHRERSYEQYF	TGTGCCAGCAGCTTACACAGGGAGAGGTCCTACGAGCAGTACTTC
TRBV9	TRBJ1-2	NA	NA	CASSDRVYGYTF	TGTGCCAGCAGCGACAGGGTTTATGGCTACACCTTC
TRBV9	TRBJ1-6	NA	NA	CASSGGGTYNSPLHF	TGTGCCAGCAGCGGGGGGGGGACCTATAATTCACCCCTCCACTTT
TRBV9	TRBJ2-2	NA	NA	CASSGGGGADTGELFF	TGTGCCAGCAGCGGGGGAGGGGGCGCCGACACCGGGGAGCTGTTTTTT
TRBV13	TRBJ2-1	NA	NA	CASSPLPRVSYNEQFF	TGTGCCAGCAGCCCCCTCCCCCGGGTCTCCTACAATGAGCAGTTCTTC
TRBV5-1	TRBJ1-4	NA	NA	CASSLFGGPEKLFF	TGCGCCAGCAGCTTGTTTGGGGGGCCCGAAAAACTGTTTTTT
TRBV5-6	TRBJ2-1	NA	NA	CASSHLAESSYNEQFF	TGTGCCAGCAGCCACTTAGCGGAGAGCTCCTACAATGAGCAGTTCTTC
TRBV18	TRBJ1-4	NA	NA	CASSPFKIATNEKLFF	TGTGCCAGCTCACCCTTCAAGATAGCAACTAATGAAAAACTGTTTTTT
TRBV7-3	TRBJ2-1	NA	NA	CASSLSNSDYNEQFF	TGTGCCAGCAGCTTAAGTAACAGCGACTACAATGAGCAGTTCTTC
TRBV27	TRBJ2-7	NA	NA	CASGGRDYEQYF	TGTGCCAGCGGGGGTAGAGACTACGAGCAGTACTTC
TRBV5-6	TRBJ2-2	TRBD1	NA	CASSATGGNTGELFF	TGTGCCAGCAGCGCCACAGGGGGTAACACCGGGGAGCTGTTTTTT
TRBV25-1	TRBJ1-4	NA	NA	CASSEYETLDEKLFF	TGTGCCAGCAGTGAATATGAAACACTCGATGAAAAACTGTTTTTT
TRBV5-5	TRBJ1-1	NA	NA	CASSYLGSEAFF	TGTGCCAGCAGTTACCTAGGGAGCGAAGCTTTCTTT
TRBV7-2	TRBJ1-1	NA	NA	CASSVTGPGNTEAFF	TGTGCCAGCAGCGTAACCGGGCCGGGGAACACTGAAGCTTTCTTT
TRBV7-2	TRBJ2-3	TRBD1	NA	CASSTGTGAGTDTQYF	TGTGCCAGCAGCACCGGGACAGGGGCGGGAACAGATACGCAGTATTTT
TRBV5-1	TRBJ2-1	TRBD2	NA	CASSFGGGAREQFF	TGCGCCAGCAGCTTTGGCGGGGGGGCCAGGGAGCAGTTCTTC
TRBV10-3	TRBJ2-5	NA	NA	CAIRDFRGRETQYF	TGTGCCATCAGGGATTTTAGGGGGAGGGAGACCCAGTACTTC
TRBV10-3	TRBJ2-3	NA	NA	CASSPGGDTQYF	TGTGCCTCCAGCCCCGGTGGAGATACGCAGTATTTT
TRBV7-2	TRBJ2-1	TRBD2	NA	CASSATLLAGGLNEQFF	TGTGCCAGCAGCGCTACCCTTCTAGCGGGGGGGCTCAATGAGCAGTTCTTC
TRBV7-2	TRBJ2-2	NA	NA	CASKSWGAPGELFF	TGTGCCAGCAAATCGTGGGGGGCCCCCGGGGAGCTGTTTTTT
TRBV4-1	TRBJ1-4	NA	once	CASSPRGRGTGEKLFF	TGCGCCAGCAGCCCAAGGGGAAGGGGTACAGGTGAAAAACTGTTTTTT
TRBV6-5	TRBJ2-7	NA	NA	CASSLRGVYEQYF	TGTGCCAGCAGCCTACGTGGGGTCTACGAGCAGTACTTC
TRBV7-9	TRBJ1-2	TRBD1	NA	CASSARQGVNGYTF	TGTGCCAGCAGCGCCCGACAGGGGGTCAATGGCTACACCTTC
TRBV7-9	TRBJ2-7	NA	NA	CASSFGQPSYEQYF	TGTGCCAGCAGCTTCGGGCAGCCCTCCTACGAGCAGTACTTC
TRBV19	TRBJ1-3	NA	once	CASSPGEGSSGNTIYF	TGTGCCAGTAGCCCCGGAGAGGGGAGCTCTGGAAACACCATATATTTT
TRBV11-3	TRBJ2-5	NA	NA	CASSLGTKRRETQYF	TGTGCCAGCAGCTTAGGGACCAAACGAAGAGAGACCCAGTACTTC
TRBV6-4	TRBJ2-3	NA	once	CASSEDSADTQYF	TGTGCCAGCAGTGAGGACAGCGCAGATACGCAGTATTTT
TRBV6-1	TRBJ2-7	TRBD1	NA	CASRAPGQVYEQYF	TGTGCCAGCAGGGCTCCGGGACAGGTTTACGAGCAGTACTTC
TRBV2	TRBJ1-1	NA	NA	CASSEVGMNTEAFF	TGTGCCAGCAGTGAAGTCGGTATGAACACTGAAGCTTTCTTT
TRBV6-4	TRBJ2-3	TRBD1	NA	CAGSAGTASTDTQYF	TGTGCCGGCAGTGCTGGGACAGCTAGCACAGATACGCAGTATTTT
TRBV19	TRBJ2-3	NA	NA	CASSVGDTQYF	TGTGCCAGTAGTGTGGGAGATACGCAGTATTTT
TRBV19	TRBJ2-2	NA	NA	CASKASQYNTGELFF	TGTGCCAGTAAGGCCAGCCAATATAACACCGGGGAGCTGTTTTTT
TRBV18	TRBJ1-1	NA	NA	CASSRLLGTEAFF	TGTGCCAGCTCCCGCCTTCTGGGCACTGAAGCTTTCTTT
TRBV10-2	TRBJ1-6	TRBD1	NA	CASSLDRGRSPLHF	TGCGCCAGCAGCTTAGACAGGGGTCGATCACCCCTCCACTTT
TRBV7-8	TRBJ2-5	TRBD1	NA	CASSPQGDRGAETQYF	TGTGCCAGCAGCCCACAAGGAGACAGGGGTGCAGAGACCCAGTACTTC
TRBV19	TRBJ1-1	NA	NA	CASSIKGRLRTEAFF	TGTGCCAGTAGTATAAAGGGACGGCTAAGGACTGAAGCTTTCTTT
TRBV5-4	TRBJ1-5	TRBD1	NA	CASSLGGGANQPQHF	TGTGCCAGCAGCCTGGGAGGGGGCGCCAATCAGCCCCAGCATTTT
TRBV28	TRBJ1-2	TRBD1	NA	CASSFSDRFDYGYTF	TGTGCCAGCAGTTTCTCGGACAGGTTTGACTATGGCTACACCTTC
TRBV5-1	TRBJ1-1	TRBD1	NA	CASSWTGGTEAFF	TGCGCCAGCAGCTGGACAGGGGGAACTGAAGCTTTCTTT
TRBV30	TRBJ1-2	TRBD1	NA	CAWIRGRGRSYGYTF	TGTGCCTGGATTCGGGGCAGGGGGCGGTCCTATGGCTACACCTTC
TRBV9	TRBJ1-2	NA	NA	CASHNLNYGYTF	TGTGCCAGCCATAACCTTAACTATGGCTACACCTTC
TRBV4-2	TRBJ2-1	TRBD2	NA	CASSQMASGDYNEQFF	TGTGCCAGCAGCCAAATGGCTAGCGGGGATTACAATGAGCAGTTCTTC
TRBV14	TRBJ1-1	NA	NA	CASSPRGPKSYTEAFF	TGTGCCAGCAGCCCGAGGGGCCCTAAATCGTACACTGAAGCTTTCTTT